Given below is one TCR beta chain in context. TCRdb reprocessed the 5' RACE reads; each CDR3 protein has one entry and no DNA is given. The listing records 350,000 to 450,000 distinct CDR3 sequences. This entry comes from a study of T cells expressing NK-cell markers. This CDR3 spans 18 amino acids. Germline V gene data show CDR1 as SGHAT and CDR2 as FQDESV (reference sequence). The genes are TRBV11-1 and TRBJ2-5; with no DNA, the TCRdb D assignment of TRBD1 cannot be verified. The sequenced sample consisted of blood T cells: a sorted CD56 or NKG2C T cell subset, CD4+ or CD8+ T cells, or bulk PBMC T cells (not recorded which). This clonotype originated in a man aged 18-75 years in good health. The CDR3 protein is CASRRDRGRSGRQETQYF.